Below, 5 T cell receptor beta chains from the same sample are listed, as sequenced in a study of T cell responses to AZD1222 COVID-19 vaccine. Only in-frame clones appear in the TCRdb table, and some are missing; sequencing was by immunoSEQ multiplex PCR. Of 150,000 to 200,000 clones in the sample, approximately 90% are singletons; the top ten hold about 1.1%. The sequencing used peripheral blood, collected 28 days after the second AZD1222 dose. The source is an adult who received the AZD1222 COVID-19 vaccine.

The CDR3 reads CASSGTGRETQYF. The CDR3 DNA is TGCGCCAGCAGCGGGACAGGGAGAGAGACCCAGTACTTC. The chain links TRBV4-1 to TRBJ2-5, with 9 bases fitting TRBD1. Trimming cost V 5 bases and J 4 bases; bases outside gene matches: 2. Germline CDR1 MGHRA, CDR2 YSYEKL. The CDR3 runs 13 residues.

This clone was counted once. CDR3 residues: CASSRIAGGNTDTQYF. CDR3 DNA: TGTGCCAGCAGCCGGATAGCGGGGGGAAACACAGATACGCAGTATTTT. The chain uses TRBV4-2 and TRBJ2-3; the match to TRBD2 covers 10 bases. Germline loops: CDR1 LGHNA, CDR2 YNFKEQ. V was pared by 4 bases and J by 2 bases, with 6 bases of the junction left unmatched. CDR3 length: 16 amino acids.

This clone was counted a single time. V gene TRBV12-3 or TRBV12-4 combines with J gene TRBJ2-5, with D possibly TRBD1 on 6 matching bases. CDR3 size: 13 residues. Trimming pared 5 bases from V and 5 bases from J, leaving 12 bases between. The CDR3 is CASSKDRRETQYF. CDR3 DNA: TGTGCCAGCAGTAAAGACAGGAGGGAGACCCAGTACTTC.

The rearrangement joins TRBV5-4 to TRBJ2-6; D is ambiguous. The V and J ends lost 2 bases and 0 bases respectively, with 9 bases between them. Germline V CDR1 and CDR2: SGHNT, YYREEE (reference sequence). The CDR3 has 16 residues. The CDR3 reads CASSFPGISGANVLTF. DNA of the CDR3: TGTGCCAGCAGCTTCCCTGGGATCTCTGGGGCCAACGTCCTGACTTTC.

CDR3 loop: CASRVRESAGGYTF. DNA for the CDR3: TGTGCCAGCAGAGTTAGGGAATCTGCGGGGGGCTACACCTTC. The chain uses TRBV6-5 and TRBJ1-2; D gene uncertain. Germline V gene data show CDR1 as MNHEY and CDR2 as SVGAGI. V lost 6 bases to trimming and J lost 8 bases, with 19 bases between them. The CDR3 is made up of 14 amino acids.